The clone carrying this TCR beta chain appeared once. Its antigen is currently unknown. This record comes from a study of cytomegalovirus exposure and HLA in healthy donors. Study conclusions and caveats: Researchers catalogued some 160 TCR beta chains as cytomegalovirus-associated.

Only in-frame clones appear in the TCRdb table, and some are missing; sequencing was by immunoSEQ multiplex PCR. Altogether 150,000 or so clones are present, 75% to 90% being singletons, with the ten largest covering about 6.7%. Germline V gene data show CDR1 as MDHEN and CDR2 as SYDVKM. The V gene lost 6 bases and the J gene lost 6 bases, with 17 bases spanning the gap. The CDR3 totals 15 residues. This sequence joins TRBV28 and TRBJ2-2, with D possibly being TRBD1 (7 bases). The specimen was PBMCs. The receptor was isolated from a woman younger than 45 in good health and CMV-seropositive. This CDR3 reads CASSLYQGGPGELFF. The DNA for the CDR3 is TGTGCCAGCAGCCTCTACCAGGGGGGCCCCGGGGAGCTGTTTTTT.